One sample yielded the 23 T cell receptor beta chains listed below, sequenced in a study of T-cell memory formation after mild COVID-19. TCRdb recomputed calls from the 5' RACE reads with MiXCR, one row per CDR3 protein. The sample consists of 45,000 to 55,000 distinct CDR3 sequences, under 7.5% of them appearing once. Sequenced sample: PBMCs or a T cell subset sorted from them (not recorded which). Receptors originate from a man aged 18-30 years who had mild COVID-19 (a few samples of this study predate the infection). Cell type and time point are not known.

CDR3 loop: CASSQGRQGWYGYTF. CDR3 coding DNA: TGCGCCAGCAGCCAAGGTCGGCAGGGTTGGTATGGCTACACCTTC. V and J are TRBV4-3 and TRBJ1-2; TRBD1 might be the D (5 bases). The CDR3 totals 15 residues. CDR1 is LGHNA and CDR2 is YSLEER in the germline V gene. Trimming left V 1 base short and J 5 bases short, with 14 bases between.

The genes are TRBV2 and TRBJ1-2; no definite D call. The ends were cut back, 2 bases at V and 1 base at J, with 11 bases in the middle. The CDR3 has 15 residues. Germline V gene data show CDR1 as SNHLY and CDR2 as FYNNEI. DNA for the CDR3: TGTGCCAGCAGTGAATTTCGTGAGGGTAACTATGGCTACACCTTC. Encoded protein: CASSEFREGNYGYTF.

V usage is TRBV5-6 and J usage is TRBJ2-7; D uncertain. Germline-derived CDR1 and CDR2 are SGHDT and YYEEEE. With 4 bases removed from V and 7 bases from J, the gap between germline ends came to 21 bases. The CDR3 consists of 15 residues. The CDR3 sequence: CASSGNPDRSWEQYF. CDR3 nucleotide sequence: TGTGCCAGCAGCGGGAACCCGGATCGGTCGTGGGAGCAGTACTTC.

This clonotype was seen many times. This chain links TRBV10-3 with TRBJ2-3; D not resolved. The CDR3 contains 12 residues. Between the trimmed V and J ends, which lost 8 bases and 5 bases, there was a span of 11 bases. Germline V CDR1 and CDR2: ENHRY, SYGVKD. CDR3 region: CAIAGWGDTQYF. The CDR3 DNA reads TGTGCCATCGCCGGATGGGGAGATACGCAGTATTTT.

The chain couples TRBV7-2 to TRBJ1-2, with unresolved D. Looked up from germline, CDR1 is SGHTA and CDR2 is FQGNSA. The CDR3 runs to 15 residues. Trimming cost V 4 bases and J 4 bases, with 16 bases left between them. The CDR3 nucleotides read TGTGCCAGCAGCTCCTTCGTTACCGGCCCCTATGGCTACACCTTC. It specifies CASSSFVTGPYGYTF.

Many counts were recorded for this clonotype. The rearrangement uses TRBV5-1 and TRBJ2-5; the D gene is possibly TRBD1 (6 bases). Per germline, CDR1 SGHRS and CDR2 YFSETQ. Trimming took 7 bases from V and 2 from J, leaving 12 bases between them. CDR3 size: 13 residues. The CDR3 nucleotides are TGCGCCAGCCACTATGGACAGCAAGAGACCCAGTACTTC. Encoded protein: CASHYGQQETQYF.

The gene calls are TRBV28 and TRBJ1-2, with D perhaps TRBD1 (5 bases). Germline V gene sequence: CDR1 MDHEN, CDR2 SYDVKM. V was trimmed by 6 bases and J by 12 bases, leaving 23 bases between them. This CDR3 contains 14 residues. The chain's CDR3 is CASSTPGPWGKDTF. Here the CDR3 DNA reads TGTGCCAGCAGCACCCCCGGCCCTTGGGGGAAAGACACCTTC.

This clonotype was detected only a few times. The rearrangement links TRBV7-2 to TRBJ2-2; D is perhaps TRBD2 (5 bases). CDR3 size: 16 residues. V was clipped by 1 base and J by 0 bases, with 9 bases between them. The germline V gene has CDR1 SGHTA and CDR2 FQGNSA. The CDR3 DNA is TGTGCCAGCAGCTTAGAGCCGGGGTCGAACACCGGGGAGCTGTTTTTT. It specifies CASSLEPGSNTGELFF. Full variable domain (rest looked up from reference TRBV7-2 and TRBJ2-2): GAGVSQSPSNKVTEKGKDVELRCDPISGHTALYWYRQSLGQGLEFLIYFQGNSAPDKSGLPSDRFSAERTGGSVSTLTIQRTQQEDSAVYLCASSLEPGSNTGELFFGEGSRLTVL.

This chain uses TRBV10-3 with TRBJ2-5, with D perhaps TRBD1 (5 bases). Germline V gene sequence: CDR1 ENHRY, CDR2 SYGVKD. Trimming shortened V by 0 bases and J by 9 bases, and 11 bases separated the two germline ends. The CDR3 is 13 amino acids. The CDR3: CAISESAGLAQYF. In DNA form, the CDR3 reads TGTGCCATCAGTGAGTCGGCAGGGCTTGCCCAGTACTTC.

This clonotype came up many times. In nucleotides, the CDR3 is TGTGCCAGCTCACCGACACAGGGGGCCCACGAGCAGTACTTC. Protein product: CASSPTQGAHEQYF. The chain uses TRBV18 and TRBJ2-7, with 9 positions matching TRBD1. There are 14 residues in the CDR3. V gave up 3 bases and J gave up 5 bases; unmatched junction bases: 5. Germline V gene sequence: CDR1 KGHSH, CDR2 LQKENI. Together with reference TRBV18 and TRBJ2-7, the CDR3 gives the full variable domain: NAGVMQNPRHLVRRRGQEARLRCSPMKGHSHVYWYRQLPEEGLKFMVYLQKENIIDESGMPKERFSAEFPKEGPSILRIQQVVRGDSAAYFCASSPTQGAHEQYFGPGTRLTVT.

This rearrangement joins TRBV12-3 or TRBV12-4 to TRBJ2-3; D gene unclear. The CDR3 consists of 13 residues. The V gene lost 6 bases and the J gene lost 6 bases, with 13 bases spanning the gap. CDR3 sequence: CASSPLWGDTQYF. CDR3 in DNA: TGTGCCAGCAGCCCCCTTTGGGGTGATACGCAGTATTTT.

This clonotype was picked up many times. This chain links TRBV7-9 with TRBJ2-7; D is possibly TRBD1 (6 bases). The CDR3 covers 12 residues. Germline CDR1 SEHNR, CDR2 FQNEAQ (reference sequence). Trimming pared 8 bases from V and 3 bases from J, leaving 11 bases between. The CDR3 spells CASGGQNYEQYV. In DNA form, the CDR3 reads TGTGCCAGCGGCGGACAGAACTACGAGCAGTACGTC.

This clonotype has just a few counts. J is TRBJ2-3 and V is TRBV5-1; 8 bases are shared with TRBD2. The germline CDR1 and CDR2 sequences are SGHRS and YFSETQ. Trimming cost V 4 bases and J 2 bases; bases outside gene matches: 6. The CDR3 is 15 amino acids. The CDR3 sequence is CASSNLAGTTDTQYF. CDR3 in DNA: TGCGCCAGCAGCAATCTAGCGGGCACCACAGATACGCAGTATTTT. The whole variable domain, filled in from reference TRBV5-1 and TRBJ2-3, reads KAGVTQTPRYLIKTRGQQVTLSCSPISGHRSVSWYQQTPGQGLQFLFEYFSETQRNKGNFPGRFSGRQFSNSRSEMNVSTLELGDSALYLCASSNLAGTTDTQYFGPGTRLTVL.

The chain is built from TRBV28 and TRBJ2-3, with 8 bases aligning to TRBD1. The length of the CDR3 is 13 residues. Germline CDR1 reads MDHEN; CDR2 reads SYDVKM. V gave up 6 bases and J gave up 4 bases; unmatched junction bases: 3. The CDR3, as DNA: TGTGCCAGCAGGACACAGGGGGCAGATACGCAGTATTTT. It codes for CASRTQGADTQYF.

The sample holds a few counts of this clonotype. This rearrangement joins TRBV4-3 to TRBJ1-1; 9 bases agree with TRBD1. Trimming cost V 3 bases and J 6 bases; bases outside gene matches: 11. The CDR3 has 16 residues. Germline assignment: CDR1 LGHNA and CDR2 YSLEER. CDR3 DNA sequence: TGCGCCAGCAGCCAGATGACTACGGGACAGGGAGCTGAAGCTTTCTTT. Its translation is CASSQMTTGQGAEAFF.

The gene calls are TRBV7-2 and TRBJ1-5; D call uncertain. Trimming pared 2 bases from V and 1 base from J, leaving 12 bases between. Per germline, CDR1 SGHTA and CDR2 FQGNSA. The CDR3 has 16 residues. The CDR3 nucleotides read TGTGCCAGCAGCTTATCCCGGCACTCAAGCAATCAGCCCCAGCATTTT. This codes for CASSLSRHSSNQPQHF. Full variable domain (missing parts from reference TRBV7-2 and TRBJ1-5): GAGVSQSPSNKVTEKGKDVELRCDPISGHTALYWYRQSLGQGLEFLIYFQGNSAPDKSGLPSDRFSAERTGGSVSTLTIQRTQQEDSAVYLCASSLSRHSSNQPQHFGDGTRLSIL.

In this sample, this clonotype turned up a few times. J is TRBJ1-3 and V is TRBV10-3, with D possibly TRBD1 on 5 matching bases. Germline V CDR1 and CDR2: ENHRY, SYGVKD. With 6 bases removed from V and 0 bases from J, the gap between germline ends came to 9 bases. The CDR3 consists of 14 residues. The CDR3 loop reads CAIRGESSGNTIYF. The CDR3 DNA follows: TGTGCCATCAGAGGGGAGAGCTCTGGAAACACCATATATTTT.

This clonotype was counted only a few times. J is TRBJ2-5 and V is TRBV5-1; 9 bases match TRBD1. The CDR3 consists of 15 residues. V trimming: 0 bases; J trimming: 4 bases; junction bases outside the gene matches: 4. Germline-derived CDR1 and CDR2 are SGHRS and YFSETQ. CDR3 DNA: TGCGCCAGCAGCTTGGCGGGGACAGGGACAGAGACCCAGTACTTC. It translates to CASSLAGTGTETQYF.

J is TRBJ1-2 and V is TRBV3-1, with D unresolved. V lost 1 base to trimming and J lost 4 bases, with 10 bases between them. CDR1 is LGHDT, CDR2 YNNKEL, per germline (reference sequence). This CDR3 is built from 14 residues. CDR3 bases: TGTGCCAGCAGCCAAGGTTTTGGCGGCTATGGCTACACCTTC. Protein sequence: CASSQGFGGYGYTF.

This clonotype has at least ten counts. V and J are TRBV4-3 and TRBJ2-1, with a weak D call TRBD2 (5 bases). Trimming cost V 0 bases and J 4 bases, with 16 bases left between them. CDR1 and CDR2 from the germline V gene are LGHNA and YSLEER. This CDR3 spans 17 amino acids. For the CDR3, the DNA is TGCGCCAGCAGCCAAGATGGGGTCAGCTGGGAGTACAATGAGCAGTTCTTC. Translating gives CASSQDGVSWEYNEQFF.

The V and J genes are TRBV7-3 and TRBJ2-3; D possibly uses TRBD1 or TRBD2 (6 bases each). This CDR3 has 14 amino acids. Trimming removed 4 bases at V and 6 bases at J, with 14 bases between. Germline loops: CDR1 SGHTA, CDR2 FQGTGA. CDR3 loop: CASSSLGGKDTQYF. The CDR3 region has the DNA TGTGCCAGCAGCTCCCTAGGGGGGAAGGATACGCAGTATTTT.

The genes are TRBV5-1 and TRBJ1-2, with TRBD1 identical over 7 bases. This CDR3 region has 15 residues. The germline gives CDR1 SGHRS, CDR2 YFSETQ. Losses at the gene ends were 4 bases for V and 4 bases for J; bases not matched to a gene: 10. The CDR3 DNA follows: TGCGCCAGCAGCCCCCAGGGACAGATTGGCTATGGCTACACCTTC. This translates into CASSPQGQIGYGYTF.

The CDR3 nucleotides read TGTGCCAGCAGCTCAGGGGTCAGGGCCGGGGAGCTGTTTTTT. Its protein is CASSSGVRAGELFF. V gene TRBV9 combines with J gene TRBJ2-2, with D perhaps matching TRBD1 (6 bases). The CDR3 runs 14 residues. Trimming cost V 4 bases and J 6 bases, with 13 bases left between them. From germline, CDR1 is SGDLS and CDR2 YYNGEE.